This T cell receptor (beta chain) was recovered during a study of T cells in women clearing cervical HPV infection (dated by TCRdb to between 2018 and 2020). Regarding the research as a whole: The cases were over 20 women with histologically confirmed HPV16-related CIN3 or worse, and 2 of these cases were invasive cancers. Controls were around 25 women whose single incident HPV16 infection cleared within 12 months without precancer or cancer developing. Case blood was taken at the visit when the lesion was first identified, whereas control blood was taken when infection was no longer detected. For cases, the median interval between lesion detection and blood sampling was approximately 150 days, with an interquartile range of roughly 80 to 230 days. Since only a few of the women had HLA typing available, the possibility that HLA type was acting as a confounder could not be ruled out. An exploratory proof-of-principle case-control study, nested within the Guanacaste HPV Natural History Study in Costa Rica, was conducted to compare TCR repertoires across cervical HPV16 outcomes. Cases were matched to controls by age within five years and by the year the sample was collected. A median age of nearly 35 years was observed in cases versus under 40 in controls, and no significant differences in baseline characteristics were found. The parent cohort enrolled around 10,000 women aged 18 or older in Guanacaste, Costa Rica, during about 1992 to 1994 and followed them for 6 to 7 years. As quality controls, five blinded duplicates were added to each group, bringing the total to approximately 60 samples made up of 50 or so participants and about 10 replicates.

Broader findings and caveats from the paper: Lower TRBV6-7 relative abundance was observed in cases than in controls (approximately 0.1% versus 0.16%; Bonferroni P = 0.0008). The cross-sectional design could not show whether the associations came before the infection or were a result of it, and neither effector/memory subsets nor HPV-specific T cells were isolated. By combining richness with V gene abundances, random forest classifiers separated cases from controls with an estimated AUC of 0.83. Because the number of T cells in each sample was unknown, differences in richness could reflect differing T-cell content rather than repertoire biology. CIN3+ cases had significantly higher TCR repertoire richness than controls across sequencing depths, but evenness did not differ between the groups.

Points on this clone: Its antigen remains unidentified. The sequence runs out 3 residues before the end of the CDR3; the remainder is reconstructed from the germline J gene.

TCR beta CDR3 regions were amplified by multiplex PCR using the immunoSEQ assay from an average of approximately 1,200 ng genomic DNA per sample. The assay corrected primer bias using a complete synthetic TCR repertoire to establish an amplification baseline. Amplicons were sequenced on the Illumina platform. From the authors' description of their analysis: Sequences were error-corrected by clustering with frequency ratios and a modified nearest-neighbor algorithm, then analyzed in the immunoSEQ Analyzer with IMGT gene definitions. TCR richness and evenness were averaged over 20 rarefaction repeats at each rarefaction depth, excluding samples with fewer sequences than the depth. Wilcoxon rank sum tests with FDR correction were used to compare relative abundances of V, D and J genes between the groups. In the blinded duplicates, the intraclass correlation was 90% to 97% for TCR richness and averaged about 80% across more than 65 gene segments. TCRdb's version of the immuneACCESS table is confined to in-frame rearrangements and falls short of the full clone set. An unresolved V gene accounts for under half of the shortfall where checked; the remainder is of unknown origin. For V, J and clone size, that table is used; D and trimming come from the DNA. The table kept for this sample lists about 19,000 clones. The top ten clonotypes cover about 5.3% of the sample.

The V end loses 4 bases and the J end loses 4 bases, and a stretch of 5 bases separates them. The CDR3 holds 11 amino acids from the cysteine to the phenylalanine. The DNA has 24 bases, all within the CDR3, and is read from base 1. Every participant had a single incident cervical HPV16 infection, and prevalent HPV16 infections were excluded. Cervical HPV DNA was detected with MY09/MY11 PCR, and genotyping was done with dot-blot hybridization. Roughly 16 mL of heparinized blood were centrifuged, and the buffy coat was split into aliquots, frozen at -30 degrees C, and then kept at -80 degrees C. Genomic DNA was extracted from buffy coat specimens using QIAGEN kits.

Material: blood buffy coat. The sequence joins TRBV12-3 or TRBV12-4 to TRBJ2-7, with no confident D gene call. This TCR was sampled from a woman aged 18-69 years with a cervical HPV16 infection that either progressed to CIN3+ or cleared (not recorded which). The encoded CDR3 is CASSSSYEQYF. CDR3 DNA, as far as it was read: TGTGCCAGCAGTTCCTCTTACGAG.